The present T cell receptor (beta chain) was sequenced within a study of identical twins (TCRdb year 2016). As for the study more broadly: To test whether fetal clonotypes persist, this study deep-sequenced TCR alpha and beta repertoires from monozygotic twins, from unrelated adults of various ages, and from cord blood. To rule out contamination, the twin experiments were replicated at different times with different library preparation protocols.

Overall study outcomes, separate from this receptor: Fewer insertions were carried by abundant cord blood beta clonotypes; a weaker similar trend was observed in young adult naive repertoires, while no such trend was observed in memory repertoires. Recombination models systematically underestimated out-of-frame TCR alpha sharing in monozygotic twins but agreed with sharing between unrelated individuals. Because the same donors could not be followed over many years, the conclusions depended on cross-sectional statistical analysis. Compared with coincidental sharing between unrelated individuals, out-of-frame TCR alpha sequences shared between twins showed an excess of sequences with low generation probability. Invariant T cells such as MAIT and iNKT could partly confound zero-insertion analyses, though diverse VJ usage argued against this for most clonotypes. Excess twin sharing in beta out-of-frame sequences was weaker because fewer shared sequences lowered the signal-to-noise ratio.

Every donor was a healthy Caucasian. The twin cohort consisted of three pairs of female monozygotic twins, all aged roughly 18 to 29 years. Positive isolation kits from Invitrogen were used to isolate the CD4+ and CD8+ T cell populations. Library preparation employed 5' RACE. The sequencing machine was an Illumina HiSeq 2000. A universal primer binding site was introduced by template switching, and a unique molecular identifier was present in the final cDNA, enabling accurate counting of TCR cDNA molecules. Specific primers in the conserved constant-segment region were used to synthesize first-strand cDNA for the TCR alpha and beta chains. Each cDNA library was double barcoded, with a SMART-Mk sample barcode plus Illumina barcodes, to control for contamination. TruSeq adapter sequences along with Illumina sample barcodes were introduced in two successive PCR steps. Sequencing of the TCR alpha and beta cDNA libraries was done on the Illumina HiSeq platform using custom primers. The paper's data handling went like this. MiGEC processed the raw reads to extract unique molecular identifiers, while MiXCR was used to determine the CDR3 positions. For each individual, recombination models were inferred using an EM algorithm with the repgenHMM and IGoR tools. Shared clonotypes were analyzed with the tcR package in R, and sharing was normalized by the product of cloneset sizes. To study raw recombination free of thymic and clonal selection effects, out-of-frame nonproductive sequences were analyzed. TCRdb reran the public reads through fastp at Q25 and MiXCR, keeping productive beta chains. When rows share a CDR3 protein, they turn into one entry using the most common DNA and genes. The V and J calls and clone size are TCRdb's, not the authors'. The sample contains under 350,000 distinct CDR3 sequences, 9.5% of them found a single time. About 7.1% of the sample lies in the top ten.

This clonotype was counted a few times. Its specific antigen is unknown. No much larger clonotype is one base removed from it; base qualities were not supplied. The germline V gene supplies CDR1 SQVTM and CDR2 ANQGSEA. The junction shows trimming of 0 bases on V and 2 bases on J, and the gene matches do not reach 6 bases of it. The CDR3 spans 15 residues, from the cysteine through the phenylalanine. This entry keeps only the CDR3 DNA: 45 bases, framed from base 1. The same sample was also studied in work on yellow fever vaccine responses in identical twins. According to the second study: The T cell response to vaccination in identical twins was reported by the authors to appear partly convergent and partly personalized. In the study, vaccine-responding T cell clones were precisely tracked in identical twins.

This TCR came from a woman younger than 30 in good health. Sequencing input: CD8+ T cells sorted from blood. This sequence uses TRBV29-1 and TRBJ2-5; TRBD2 lines up with 7 middle nucleotides. This receptor carries the CDR3 CSVEESGGWQETQYF. The bases read TGCAGCGTTGAAGAGTCGGGGGGTTGGCAAGAGACCCAGTACTTC.